The subject of this entry is one TCR beta chain. This receptor's antigen is unknown. Within one base of it there is no much larger clone, and no base qualities were kept. This entry is derived from a study of shared clonotypes between healthy human individuals (TCRdb year 2020). Notes on the research overall: A few men and a couple of women, aged 18 to 49 years, made up the cohort. Blood TCR repertoires of about 5 healthy adults were deeply sequenced to estimate repertoire size and the extent of clonotype sharing between individuals. Libraries were prepared and TCR repertoires were sequenced by different laboratories using diverse techniques, in order to increase sequencing depth and limit assay-specific biases. For each donor, CD4 naive and CD4 memory were each given three plates, CD8 naive was given two plates, and CD8 memory was given one plate. Each donor's leukapheresis produced roughly between roughly 0.85 and 9.5 billion PBMCs. What the study reported, not specific to this receptor: Pairwise subsampling led to the expectation that sequencing depth would affect the degree of clonotype sharing among donors. When several donors were compared, the shared fraction of clonotypes was around 4.6% for naive CD4, over 3% for naive CD8, 2% to 2.5% for memory CD4, and roughly 0.43% for memory CD8. Incomplete sequencing was indicated by rarefaction of sorted-subset datasets, despite the large sequencing depth. Compared with non-shared clonotypes, the clonotypes found in all four sorted-subset donors had higher generation probabilities. Estimated clonotype richness was generally larger for naive than for memory subsets. Sampling was restricted to blood, and TCR repertoires in tissues likely differ from the TCR repertoires found in blood. The genetic and exposure-history diversity represented was limited by the small number of donors.

The donors were healthy, HIV-negative adults with no recently reported acute infections or vaccinations. Every donor was a Caucasian adult residing in Nashville, Tennessee, USA. CD4+ T cells were enriched by magnetic negative selection; naive cells were then positively selected on CD45RA, and the negative fraction formed the memory subset. Blood was obtained by leukapheresis, after which PBMCs were separated by Ficoll-Histopaque density gradient centrifugation and cryopreserved in liquid nitrogen vapor phase. Analytical flow cytometry was used to check the purity and quantity of every magnetically sorted T cell population. Genomic DNA was isolated from every sorted fraction and measured by UV absorbance on a Nanodrop 2000c. The CDR3 has 14 amino acids, counting the end cysteine and phenylalanine. Of all the DNA, just the CDR3 is kept, 42 bases in frame from base 1. CDR1 SGHKS and CDR2 YYEKEE are derived from the germline V gene (reference sequence). After removal of 5 bases from V and 3 bases from J, the junction retains 7 bases not matched to a gene.

TCR CDR3 regions were amplified from genomic DNA by multiplex PCR using the deep immunoSEQ assay. Extracted genomic DNA from each cell subset was distributed evenly across all wells of several immunoSEQ 96-well plates, and each plate was treated as a replicate. For sorted subsets, around 0.2 ug genomic DNA, equal to 30,000 or so T cell genomes, was loaded into each replicate PCR. The purified libraries were quantified using a Qubit 3.0 fluorometer, sized with a Bioanalyzer 2100, and then quantified again using the KAPA Library Quantification kit. Every immunoSEQ 96-well plate was sequenced on a separate single-read 150-cycle Illumina NextSeq 550 flow cell. The authors' analysis ran thus. Because the immunoSEQ output included only junctional sequences and no quality scores, the filtering could not be the same as the filtering used for full-length reads. Sequences were annotated with PyIR, a Python wrapper for IgBLAST v1.9, and V/J genes and CDR3 were assigned using IMGT germline references. Any read was removed if the V/J assignment was weak (E-value above 1e-6), the CDR3 was missing, or the read contained stop codons, out-of-frame junctions, or ambiguous translated residues. A V3J clonotype was defined by an identical inferred V gene, J gene, and CDR3 amino acid sequence. Percentage overlap between repertoires was calculated by dividing the number of shared unique clonotypes by the size of the smaller repertoire. RTK rarefaction, the Chao1 estimator, and Recon v2.1 estimates of unobserved clonotypes were used to assess repertoire richness. Generation probabilities for all TCRbeta clonotypes obtained by the gDNA method from a few donors were computed using OLGA. Sourced from immuneACCESS, this table was stored by TCRdb with only in-frame sequences that have V and J called. A share of the clones is absent; for the studies checked, an unresolved V gene accounts for under half, and the remainder has no known explanation. V and J calls and clone size are as listed in that table; D and trimming were resolved from the DNA. This sample lists 2 million to 2.5 million clones; nearly 97% were detected once. The ten largest clones take up about 0.13% of the sample.

The chain is made from TRBV5-5 and TRBJ1-1, with 7 middle bases fitting TRBD1. The receptor was isolated from a young man in good health. The specimen sequenced was naive CD4+ T cells sorted from blood. The cell subset or site label, read with the paper, signifies: CD45RA+ positively selected. The DNA is as follows: TGTGCCAGCAGGCTCGGACAGGTTTACACTGAAGCTTTCTTT. It translates to CASRLGQVYTEAFF.